What follows describes a single T cell receptor (beta chain). This entry belongs to a study of blood T cell repertoires in COVID-19. Turning to the study itself: Sites in the United States, Italy and Spain provided acute and convalescent COVID-19 samples.

The assay was immunoSEQ multiplex PCR, and TCRdb's table has in-frame clones only and misses some. This table has 30,000 to 40,000 clones, 80% to 85% appearing once. CDR1 and CDR2 (germline): ENHRY, SYGVKD. Trimming took 5 bases from V and 0 from J, leaving 12 bases between them. The CDR3 runs to 15 residues. While infection was still active, Seattle patients were enrolled and then followed longitudinally. The source of this sequence is a man between 60 and 75 years old with COVID-19, enrolled during active disease. The chain employs TRBV10-3 and TRBJ2-3; TRBD1 is a possible D gene (6 bases). The sequenced sample consisted of peripheral blood. The chain's CDR3 is CAISNPGASTDTQYF. The CDR3 coding sequence is TGTGCCATCAGTAATCCAGGGGCTAGCACAGATACGCAGTATTTT.